This passage covers 2 T cell receptor beta chains from one sample sequenced in a study of neurological immune-mediated disorders (dated by TCRdb to about 2019). The library came from 5' RACE. Sequencing was performed on an Illumina HiSeq 2500. Starting from the raw public reads, TCRdb applied fastp trimming at Q25, assembled clones with MiXCR and retained in-frame beta chains. All rows with the same CDR3 protein become a single entry with the most common DNA and genes. The sample includes about 62,000 distinct CDR3 sequences, with approximately 3.7% observed a single time. The top ten hold around 2.1% of the sample. Sequencing was performed on PBMCs. Receptor source: a woman aged 45-59 years with multiple sclerosis.

This clonotype was seen ten or more times. The chain couples TRBV10-3 to TRBJ2-5, with 11 nucleotides matching TRBD2. Germline V gene lookup returns CDR1 ENHRY and CDR2 SYGVKD. The CDR3 loop spans 14 amino acids. After removal of 5 bases from V and 3 bases from J, the junction contained 2 bases not matched to a gene. The CDR3 DNA reads as TGTGCCATCAGTACGACTAGCGGGAAAGAGACCCAGTACTTC. The encoded protein is CAISTTSGKETQYF.

This clonotype appeared many times. CDR3 sequence: CASSYSILAPYEQYF. The DNA of the CDR3 is TGTGCCAGCAGTTACTCCATCTTAGCGCCCTACGAGCAGTACTTC. The gene calls are TRBV6-5 and TRBJ2-7; a possible D gene is TRBD2 (5 bases). Germline values: CDR1 MNHEY, CDR2 SVGAGI. The CDR3 has 15 residues. V gave up 0 bases and J gave up 2 bases, with 11 bases separating them.